The 4 T cell receptor beta chains in this list originate from one sample, sequenced in a study of patients and donors after allogeneic stem cell transplantation. TCRdb re-called the RT-PCR reads through MiXCR, storing one row per CDR3 protein. The sample has approximately 27,000 distinct CDR3 sequences; 6.5% to 10% are singletons. Sequences were obtained from blood, either unsorted or a sorted T cell fraction (not recorded which). The receptors here all came from a human donor who was either an allogeneic HSCT recipient or a stem cell or donor lymphocyte infusion donor (not recorded which). It is not recorded whose cells these are; they may come from a transplant donor.

This clonotype was seen repeatedly, ten times or more. The chain joins TRBV5-1 to TRBJ1-4; D not resolved. Trimming took off 3 bases at V and 8 bases at J, with 17 bases between the two ends. Germline CDR1 is SGHRS and CDR2 is YFSETQ. This CDR3 spans 15 amino acids. This chain's CDR3 is CASSWAGSLEEKLFF. Here the CDR3 DNA reads TGCGCCAGCAGCTGGGCTGGATCCCTAGAAGAAAAACTGTTTTTT.

This clonotype occurred a few times. The rearrangement links TRBV12-5 to TRBJ2-3; the D is unclear. V was pared by 0 bases and J by 3 bases, with 16 bases between. Germline assignment: CDR1 LGHNT and CDR2 FRNRAP. The CDR3 consists of 17 residues. In DNA form, the CDR3 reads TGTGCTAGTGGTTTGGTACTTTCCGGCCCTAAAACAGATACGCAGTATTTT. This sequence encodes CASGLVLSGPKTDTQYF.

The table lists this clonotype with many counts. This rearrangement joins TRBV11-2 to TRBJ2-3, with D possibly being TRBD2 (6 bases). Germline V gives CDR1 SGHAT, CDR2 FQNNGV. The CDR3 loop spans 16 amino acids. V was clipped by 4 bases and J by 2 bases, with 16 bases between them. The CDR3 protein is CASSSESGGDTDTQYF. As DNA, the CDR3 is TGTGCCAGCAGCTCGGAATCAGGAGGGGACACAGATACGCAGTATTTT.

J is TRBJ2-3 and V is TRBV28; possibly TRBD1 for D (6 bases). V lost 10 bases and J 2 bases, leaving 13 bases between the germline ends. The CDR3 totals 13 residues. Germline loops: CDR1 MDHEN, CDR2 SYDVKM. The CDR3 region has the DNA TGTGCCAACAGGGCCCCTAACACAGATACGCAGTATTTT. Residues: CANRAPNTDTQYF.